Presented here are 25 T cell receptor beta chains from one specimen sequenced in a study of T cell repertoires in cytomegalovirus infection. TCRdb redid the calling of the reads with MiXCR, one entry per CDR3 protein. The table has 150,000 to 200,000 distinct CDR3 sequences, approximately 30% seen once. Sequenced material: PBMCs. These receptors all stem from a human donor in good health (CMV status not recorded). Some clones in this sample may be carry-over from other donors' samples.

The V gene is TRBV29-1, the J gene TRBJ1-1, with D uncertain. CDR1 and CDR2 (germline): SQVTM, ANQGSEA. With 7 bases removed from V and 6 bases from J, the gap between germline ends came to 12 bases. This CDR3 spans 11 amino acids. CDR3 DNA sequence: TGCAGCGGGGTACCGCATCCTGAAGCTTTCTTT. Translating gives CSGVPHPEAFF.

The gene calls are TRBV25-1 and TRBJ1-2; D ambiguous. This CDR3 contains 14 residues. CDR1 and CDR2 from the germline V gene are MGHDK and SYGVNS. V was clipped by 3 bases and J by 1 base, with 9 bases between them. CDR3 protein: CASSDSKNNYGYTF. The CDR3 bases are TGTGCCAGCAGTGACTCAAAAAATAACTATGGCTACACCTTC.

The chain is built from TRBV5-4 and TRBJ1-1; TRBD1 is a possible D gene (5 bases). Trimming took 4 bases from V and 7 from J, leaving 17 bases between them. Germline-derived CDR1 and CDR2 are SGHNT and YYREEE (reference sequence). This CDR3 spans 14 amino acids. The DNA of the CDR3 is TGTGCCAGCAGCCCCCGGGCAGGCCAGGGTGAAGCTTTCTTT. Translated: CASSPRAGQGEAFF. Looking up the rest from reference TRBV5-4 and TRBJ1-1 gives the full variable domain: ETGVTQSPTHLIKTRGQQVTLRCSSQSGHNTVSWYQQALGQGPQFIFQYYREEENGRGNFPPRFSGLQFPNYSSELNVNALELDDSALYLCASSPRAGQGEAFFGQGTRLTVV.

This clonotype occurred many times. The CDR3 here is CASSFTNRAGANVLTF. The CDR3 nucleotides are TGTGCCAGCAGCTTTACAAACAGGGCTGGGGCCAACGTCCTGACTTTC. The chain joins TRBV7-9 to TRBJ2-6; a possible D gene is TRBD1 (6 bases). The germline V and J ends were trimmed by 3 bases and 2 bases, with 11 bases remaining between them. The CDR3 consists of 16 residues. In germline, CDR1 is SEHNR, CDR2 FQNEAQ (reference sequence).

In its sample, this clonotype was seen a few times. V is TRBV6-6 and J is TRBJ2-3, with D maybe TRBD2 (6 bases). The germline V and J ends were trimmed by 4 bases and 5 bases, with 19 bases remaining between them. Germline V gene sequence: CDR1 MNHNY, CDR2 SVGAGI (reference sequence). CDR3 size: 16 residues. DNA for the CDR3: TGTGCCAGCAGTTTGACGGGGGACCCCGAACTAGATACGCAGTATTTT. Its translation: CASSLTGDPELDTQYF.

As DNA, the CDR3 is TGTGCCAGCAGCCGAAATCCCACAGGGGGAGGCTACACCTTC. Translating it yields CASSRNPTGGGYTF. This chain connects TRBV7-3 to TRBJ1-2; 8 nucleotides line up with TRBD1. CDR3 length: 14 residues. The V gene's germline CDR1 is SGHTA and CDR2 FQGTGA. V gave up 5 bases and J gave up 8 bases; unmatched junction bases: 10. Looking up the rest from reference TRBV7-3 and TRBJ1-2 gives the full variable domain: GAGVSQTPSNKVTEKGKYVELRCDPISGHTALYWYRQSLGQGPEFLIYFQGTGAADDSGLPNDRFFAVRPEGSVSTLKIQRTERGDSAVYLCASSRNPTGGGYTFGSGTRLTVV.

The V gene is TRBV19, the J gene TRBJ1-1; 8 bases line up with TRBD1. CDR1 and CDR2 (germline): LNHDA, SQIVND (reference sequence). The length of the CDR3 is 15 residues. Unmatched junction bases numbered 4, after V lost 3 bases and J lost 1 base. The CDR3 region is CASSMGQAANTEAFF. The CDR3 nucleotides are TGTGCCAGTAGTATGGGACAGGCAGCGAACACTGAAGCTTTCTTT.

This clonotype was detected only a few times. CDR3 bases: TGTGCCAGCAGCTTAACTCGGGGATACACCGGGGAGCTGTTTTTT. Amino acids: CASSLTRGYTGELFF. This chain uses TRBV7-6 with TRBJ2-2; tentative D call: TRBD2 (5 bases). Germline CDR1 SGHVS, CDR2 FNYEAQ. The length of the CDR3 is 15 residues. Trimming left V 2 bases short and J 3 bases short, with 10 bases between.

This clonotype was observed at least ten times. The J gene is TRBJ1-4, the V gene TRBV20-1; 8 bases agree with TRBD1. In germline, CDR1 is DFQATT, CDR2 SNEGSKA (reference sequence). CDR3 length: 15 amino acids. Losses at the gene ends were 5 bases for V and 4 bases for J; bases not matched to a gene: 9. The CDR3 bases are TGCAGTGCTGGCGAGAACAGGGGGAATAATGAAAAACTGTTTTTT. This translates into CSAGENRGNNEKLFF.

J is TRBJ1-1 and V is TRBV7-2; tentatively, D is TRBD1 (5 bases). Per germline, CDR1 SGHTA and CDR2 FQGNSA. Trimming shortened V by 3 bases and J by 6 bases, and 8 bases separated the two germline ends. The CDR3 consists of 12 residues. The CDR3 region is CASSFWGAEAFF. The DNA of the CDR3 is TGTGCCAGCAGCTTCTGGGGGGCTGAAGCTTTCTTT.

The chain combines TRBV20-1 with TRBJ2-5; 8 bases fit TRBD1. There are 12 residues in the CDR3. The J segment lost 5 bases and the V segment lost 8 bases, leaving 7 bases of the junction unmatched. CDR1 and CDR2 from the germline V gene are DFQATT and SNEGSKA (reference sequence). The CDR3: CSQRTGHETQYF. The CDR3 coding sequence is TGCAGTCAAAGGACAGGGCACGAGACCCAGTACTTC.

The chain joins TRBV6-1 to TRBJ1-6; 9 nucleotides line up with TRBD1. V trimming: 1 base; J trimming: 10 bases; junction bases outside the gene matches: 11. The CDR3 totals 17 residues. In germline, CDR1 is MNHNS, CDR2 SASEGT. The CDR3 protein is CASSEEIGTGLGSPLHF. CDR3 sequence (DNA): TGTGCCAGCAGTGAAGAAATCGGGACAGGGTTGGGGTCACCCCTCCACTTT.

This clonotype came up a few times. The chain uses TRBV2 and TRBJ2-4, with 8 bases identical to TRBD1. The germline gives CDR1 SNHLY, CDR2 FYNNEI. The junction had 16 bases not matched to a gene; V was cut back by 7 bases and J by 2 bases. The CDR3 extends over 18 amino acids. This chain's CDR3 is CASTTPGGFSLTKNIQYF. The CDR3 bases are TGTGCCAGCACCACACCAGGGGGCTTCTCTTTAACCAAAAACATTCAGTACTTC.

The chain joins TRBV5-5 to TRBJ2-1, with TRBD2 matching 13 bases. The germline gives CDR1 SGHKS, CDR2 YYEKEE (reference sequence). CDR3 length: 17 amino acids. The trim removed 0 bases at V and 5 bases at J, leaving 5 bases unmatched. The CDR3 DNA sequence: TGTGCCAGCAGCTTGGTGGCCACTAGCGGGGGGGACAATGAGCAGTTCTTC. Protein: CASSLVATSGGDNEQFF.

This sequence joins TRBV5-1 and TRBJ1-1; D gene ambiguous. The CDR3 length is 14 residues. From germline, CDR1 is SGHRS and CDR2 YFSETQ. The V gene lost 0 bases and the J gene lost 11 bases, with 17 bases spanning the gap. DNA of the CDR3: TGCGCCAGCAGCTTGGGTTGGGAGGAAAGGAAGGCTTTCTTT. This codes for CASSLGWEERKAFF.

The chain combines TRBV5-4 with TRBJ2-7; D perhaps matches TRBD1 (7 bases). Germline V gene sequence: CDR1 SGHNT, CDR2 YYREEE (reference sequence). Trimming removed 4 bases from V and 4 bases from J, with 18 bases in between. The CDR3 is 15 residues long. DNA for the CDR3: TGTGCCAGCAGCCCGGGCGGGACAGCTAATTACGAGCAGTACTTC. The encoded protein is CASSPGGTANYEQYF.

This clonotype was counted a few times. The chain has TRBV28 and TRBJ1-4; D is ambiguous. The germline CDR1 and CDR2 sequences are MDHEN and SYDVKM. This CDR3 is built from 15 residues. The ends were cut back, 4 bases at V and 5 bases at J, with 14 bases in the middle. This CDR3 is CASSSPMRANEKLFF. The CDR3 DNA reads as TGTGCCAGCAGTTCCCCGATGAGGGCAAATGAAAAACTGTTTTTT. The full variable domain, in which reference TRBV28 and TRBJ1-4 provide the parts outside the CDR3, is DVKVTQSSRYLVKRTGEKVFLECVQDMDHENMFWYRQDPGLGLRLIYFSYDVKMKEKGDIPEGYSVSREKKERFSLILESASTNQTSMYLCASSSPMRANEKLFFGSGTQLSVL.

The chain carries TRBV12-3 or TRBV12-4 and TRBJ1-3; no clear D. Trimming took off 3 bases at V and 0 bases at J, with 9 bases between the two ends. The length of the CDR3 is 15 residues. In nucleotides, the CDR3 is TGTGCCAGCAGTTTCAGCAGGATCTCTGGAAACACCATATATTTT. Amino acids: CASSFSRISGNTIYF.

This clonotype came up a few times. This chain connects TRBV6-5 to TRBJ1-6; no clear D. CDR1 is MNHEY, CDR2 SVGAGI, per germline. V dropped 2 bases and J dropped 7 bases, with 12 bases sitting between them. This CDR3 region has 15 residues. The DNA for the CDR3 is TGTGCCAGCAGTTACAGCTTAATCCTCAATTCACCCCTCCACTTT. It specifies CASSYSLILNSPLHF.

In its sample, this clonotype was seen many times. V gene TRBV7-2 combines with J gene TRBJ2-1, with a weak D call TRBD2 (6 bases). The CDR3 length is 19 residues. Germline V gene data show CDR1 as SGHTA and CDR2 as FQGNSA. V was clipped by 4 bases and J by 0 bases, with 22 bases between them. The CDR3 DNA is TGTGCCAGCAGCTCACGTTGGGGAGCTGCGGGGAGCTCCTACAATGAGCAGTTCTTC. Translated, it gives CASSSRWGAAGSSYNEQFF. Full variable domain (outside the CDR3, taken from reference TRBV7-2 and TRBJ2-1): GAGVSQSPSNKVTEKGKDVELRCDPISGHTALYWYRQSLGQGLEFLIYFQGNSAPDKSGLPSDRFSAERTGGSVSTLTIQRTQQEDSAVYLCASSSRWGAAGSSYNEQFFGPGTRLTVL.

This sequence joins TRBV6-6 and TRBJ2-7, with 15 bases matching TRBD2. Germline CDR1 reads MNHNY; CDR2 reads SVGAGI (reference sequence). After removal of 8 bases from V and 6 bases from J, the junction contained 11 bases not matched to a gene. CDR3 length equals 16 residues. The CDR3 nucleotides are TGTGCCAGCGGAGGGACTAGCGGGGGGCCTAGAGGCGAGCAGTACTTC. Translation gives CASGGTSGGPRGEQYF.

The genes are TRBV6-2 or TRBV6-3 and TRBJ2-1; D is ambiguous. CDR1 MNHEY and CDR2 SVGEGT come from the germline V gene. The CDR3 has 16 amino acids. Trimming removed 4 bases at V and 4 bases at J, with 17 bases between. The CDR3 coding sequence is TGTGCCAGCAGTTCCCTCAGCCTCCGAACTTACAATGAGCAGTTCTTC. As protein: CASSSLSLRTYNEQFF.

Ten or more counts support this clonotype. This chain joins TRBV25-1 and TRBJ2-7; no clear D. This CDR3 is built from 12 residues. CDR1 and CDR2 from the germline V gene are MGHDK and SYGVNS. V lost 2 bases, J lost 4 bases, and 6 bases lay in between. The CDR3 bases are TGTGCCAGCAGTGAACGCGGATACGAGCAGTACTTC. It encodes CASSERGYEQYF.

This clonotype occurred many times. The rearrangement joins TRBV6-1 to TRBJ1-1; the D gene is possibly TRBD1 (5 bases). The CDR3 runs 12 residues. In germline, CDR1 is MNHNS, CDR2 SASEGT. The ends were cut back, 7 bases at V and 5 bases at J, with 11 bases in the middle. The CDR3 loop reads CASTGQWTEAFF. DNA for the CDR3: TGTGCCAGCACGGGGCAGTGGACTGAAGCTTTCTTT.

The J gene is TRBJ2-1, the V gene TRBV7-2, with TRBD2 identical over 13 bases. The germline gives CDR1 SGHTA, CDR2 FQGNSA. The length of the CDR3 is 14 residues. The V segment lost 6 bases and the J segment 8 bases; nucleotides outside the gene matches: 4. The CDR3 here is CASRLAGGPDEQFF. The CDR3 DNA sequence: TGTGCCAGCAGACTAGCGGGGGGGCCCGATGAGCAGTTCTTC.